This is a list of T cell receptor beta chains from one sample in a study of T-cell reconstitution after alpha-beta-depleted transplantation in children. TCRdb re-called the PCR reads with MiXCR, one entry per CDR3 protein. Of 900,000 or so distinct CDR3 sequences listed, roughly 16% are singletons. This specimen was PBMCs, mostly from graft donor cells, taken 360 days after TCRalphabeta/CD19-depleted stem cell transplant. The receptors shown here come from a male patient younger than 18 who had a stem cell transplant for acute lymphoblastic leukemia, so the T cells may come from the graft donor. CDR3s include the opening cysteine and the closing phenylalanine or tryptophan. Fields, in order: V gene, clone size, D gene, J gene, CDR3 protein, CDR3 DNA. D genes are given only for firm matches. Rows give clone size only sometimes, using once, few, many, or a class for an expanded clone.

v_call: TRBV29-1; clone_size: many; d_call: .; j_call: TRBJ1-4; cdr3_aa: CSAQGTNEKLFF; cdr3_nt: TGCAGCGCACAGGGAACTAATGAAAAACTGTTTTTT
v_call: TRBV2; clone_size: few; d_call: .; j_call: TRBJ2-5; cdr3_aa: CASQRRKLQETQYF; cdr3_nt: TGTGCCAGTCAAAGACGGAAACTCCAAGAGACCCAGTACTTC
v_call: TRBV7-9; clone_size: .; d_call: TRBD2; j_call: TRBJ2-7; cdr3_aa: CASSALAGATYEQYF; cdr3_nt: TGTGCCAGCAGCGCGCTAGCGGGAGCGACATACGAGCAGTACTTC
v_call: TRBV20-1; clone_size: few; d_call: .; j_call: TRBJ2-2; cdr3_aa: CSAFMVGELFF; cdr3_nt: TGCAGTGCTTTTATGGTCGGGGAGCTGTTTTTT
v_call: TRBV7-9; clone_size: .; d_call: .; j_call: TRBJ1-1; cdr3_aa: CASSLGDEAFF; cdr3_nt: TGTGCCAGCAGCTTAGGGGATGAAGCTTTCTTT
v_call: TRBV7-3; clone_size: few; d_call: TRBD2; j_call: TRBJ2-7; cdr3_aa: CASSLRGGGLAGVSSYEQYF; cdr3_nt: TGTGCCAGCAGCTTAAGGGGAGGGGGACTAGCGGGAGTTTCCTCCTACGAGCAGTACTTC
v_call: TRBV12-3/TRBV12-4; clone_size: few; d_call: .; j_call: TRBJ1-5; cdr3_aa: CASTLGHLSNQPQHF; cdr3_nt: TGTGCCAGCACCCTGGGACACCTCAGCAATCAGCCCCAGCATTTT
v_call: TRBV7-9; clone_size: .; d_call: TRBD1; j_call: TRBJ1-2; cdr3_aa: CASSSRTGSGYTF; cdr3_nt: TGTGCCAGCAGCTCCCGGACAGGGTCTGGCTACACCTTC
v_call: TRBV24-1; clone_size: few; d_call: TRBD2; j_call: TRBJ2-3; cdr3_aa: CATSGSGSVSDTQYF; cdr3_nt: TGTGCCACCAGTGGGAGCGGGAGTGTCTCAGATACGCAGTATTTT
v_call: TRBV5-1; clone_size: many; d_call: .; j_call: TRBJ2-7; cdr3_aa: CASSLAGREQYF; cdr3_nt: TGCGCCAGCAGCTTGGCGGGCCGGGAGCAGTACTTC
v_call: TRBV4-1; clone_size: .; d_call: .; j_call: TRBJ2-7; cdr3_aa: CASSQAGTWIEQYF; cdr3_nt: TGCGCCAGCAGCCAAGCCGGGACATGGATTGAGCAGTACTTC
v_call: TRBV25-1; clone_size: few; d_call: .; j_call: TRBJ2-3; cdr3_aa: CASSGQNRVGDTQYF; cdr3_nt: TGTGCCAGCAGTGGACAGAACAGGGTAGGAGATACGCAGTATTTT
v_call: TRBV29-1; clone_size: .; d_call: .; j_call: TRBJ2-7; cdr3_aa: CSVRADSYEQYF; cdr3_nt: TGCAGCGTTCGAGCAGACTCCTACGAGCAGTACTTC
v_call: TRBV24-1; clone_size: few; d_call: .; j_call: TRBJ2-4; cdr3_aa: CATSDYTTGGPAKNIQYF; cdr3_nt: TGTGCCACCAGTGATTATACAACCGGTGGTCCGGCCAAAAACATTCAGTACTTC
v_call: TRBV9; clone_size: few; d_call: .; j_call: TRBJ2-2; cdr3_aa: CASTPRGNLNGELFF; cdr3_nt: TGTGCCAGCACCCCGAGGGGAAATCTCAACGGGGAGCTGTTTTTT
v_call: TRBV7-2; clone_size: many; d_call: .; j_call: TRBJ2-7; cdr3_aa: CASSSDWTNSYEQYF; cdr3_nt: TGTGCCAGCAGCTCGGATTGGACAAACTCCTACGAGCAGTACTTC
v_call: TRBV4-1; clone_size: few; d_call: .; j_call: TRBJ2-1; cdr3_aa: CASSQDYRAYNEQFF; cdr3_nt: TGCGCCAGCAGCCAAGACTACAGAGCTTACAATGAGCAGTTCTTC
v_call: TRBV6-1; clone_size: .; d_call: TRBD2; j_call: TRBJ2-2; cdr3_aa: CASTPGTSVTGELFF; cdr3_nt: TGTGCCAGCACCCCCGGGACTAGCGTCACCGGGGAGCTGTTTTTT
v_call: TRBV11-2; clone_size: many; d_call: .; j_call: TRBJ2-7; cdr3_aa: CASSPPGVTYEQYF; cdr3_nt: TGTGCCAGCAGCCCCCCAGGTGTCACCTACGAGCAGTACTTC
v_call: TRBV21-1; clone_size: few; d_call: .; j_call: TRBJ2-3; cdr3_aa: CASPPTHFPGLAGEGADTQYF; cdr3_nt: TGTGCCAGCCCCCCCACTCATTTTCCGGGACTAGCGGGAGAGGGCGCAGATACGCAGTATTTT
v_call: TRBV20-1; clone_size: few; d_call: .; j_call: TRBJ1-6; cdr3_aa: CSARDLYRTLGPSNSPLHF; cdr3_nt: TGCAGTGCTAGAGATCTCTACCGCACGTTGGGACCCTCAAATTCACCCCTCCACTTT
v_call: TRBV29-1; clone_size: few; d_call: TRBD1; j_call: TRBJ2-7; cdr3_aa: CSVEASGTASYEQYF; cdr3_nt: TGCAGCGTTGAAGCCTCCGGGACAGCTTCCTACGAGCAGTACTTC
v_call: TRBV6-5; clone_size: many; d_call: .; j_call: TRBJ2-7; cdr3_aa: CASSLPGGAGSEQYF; cdr3_nt: TGTGCCAGCAGTCTCCCAGGGGGGGCCGGGAGCGAGCAGTACTTC
v_call: TRBV4-1; clone_size: .; d_call: .; j_call: TRBJ2-7; cdr3_aa: CASSQDLGDFNEQYF; cdr3_nt: TGCGCCAGCAGCCAAGATTTGGGGGACTTCAACGAGCAGTACTTC
v_call: TRBV4-1; clone_size: .; d_call: TRBD2; j_call: TRBJ2-1; cdr3_aa: CASSLSTGTSQFNEQFF; cdr3_nt: TGCGCCAGCAGCCTTTCGACCGGGACTAGCCAATTCAATGAGCAGTTCTTC
v_call: TRBV27; clone_size: few; d_call: .; j_call: TRBJ2-2; cdr3_aa: CASSFQGYFLGELFF; cdr3_nt: TGTGCCAGCAGTTTCCAGGGGTATTTTCTCGGGGAGCTGTTTTTT
v_call: TRBV7-9; clone_size: .; d_call: TRBD2; j_call: TRBJ2-7; cdr3_aa: CASRAPTGTSAYEQYF; cdr3_nt: TGTGCCAGCAGGGCACCGACCGGGACTAGCGCCTACGAGCAGTACTTC
v_call: TRBV5-1; clone_size: few; d_call: .; j_call: TRBJ1-1; cdr3_aa: CASSSRGREAFF; cdr3_nt: TGCGCCAGCTCATCAAGGGGCCGTGAAGCTTTCTTT
v_call: TRBV10-2; clone_size: .; d_call: TRBD2; j_call: TRBJ2-1; cdr3_aa: CASGAPRTSGYNEQFF; cdr3_nt: TGCGCCAGCGGAGCCCCTAGGACTAGCGGGTACAATGAGCAGTTCTTC
v_call: TRBV29-1; clone_size: few; d_call: .; j_call: TRBJ2-4; cdr3_aa: CSARALAKNIQYF; cdr3_nt: TGCAGCGCCCGGGCCCTAGCCAAAAACATTCAGTACTTC
v_call: TRBV20-1; clone_size: .; d_call: TRBD2; j_call: TRBJ2-7; cdr3_aa: CSVEGLVDEQYF; cdr3_nt: TGCAGTGTTGAGGGACTAGTGGACGAGCAGTACTTC
v_call: TRBV7-2; clone_size: .; d_call: TRBD1; j_call: TRBJ1-2; cdr3_aa: CASSSQGALKKGYTF; cdr3_nt: TGTGCCAGCAGCTCCCAGGGGGCGCTTAAAAAAGGCTACACCTTC
v_call: TRBV25-1; clone_size: .; d_call: .; j_call: TRBJ2-2; cdr3_aa: CASSEYPPLNTGELFF; cdr3_nt: TGTGCCAGCAGTGAATATCCCCCTTTGAACACCGGGGAGCTGTTTTTT
v_call: TRBV5-1; clone_size: few; d_call: .; j_call: TRBJ2-7; cdr3_aa: CASSLFEAEFYEQYF; cdr3_nt: TGCGCCAGCAGCTTATTCGAGGCAGAGTTTTACGAGCAGTACTTC
v_call: TRBV7-8; clone_size: .; d_call: TRBD2; j_call: TRBJ2-5; cdr3_aa: CASSYRPGLAGDRRQTQYF; cdr3_nt: TGTGCCAGCAGCTACCGTCCGGGACTAGCGGGAGATAGGAGGCAGACCCAGTACTTC
v_call: TRBV7-3; clone_size: few; d_call: .; j_call: TRBJ2-1; cdr3_aa: CASSLSTKGGDEQFF; cdr3_nt: TGTGCCAGCAGCTTATCTACCAAGGGGGGTGATGAGCAGTTCTTC
v_call: TRBV12-3/TRBV12-4; clone_size: .; d_call: TRBD2; j_call: TRBJ2-1; cdr3_aa: CASSSPGLAAYNEQFF; cdr3_nt: TGTGCCAGCAGTTCGCCGGGACTAGCGGCTTACAATGAGCAGTTCTTC
v_call: TRBV7-9; clone_size: .; d_call: .; j_call: TRBJ2-7; cdr3_aa: CASTMTETSYEQYF; cdr3_nt: TGTGCCAGCACCATGACAGAGACCTCCTACGAGCAGTACTTC
v_call: TRBV5-1; clone_size: few; d_call: TRBD1; j_call: TRBJ2-5; cdr3_aa: CASSLLRGTHQETQYF; cdr3_nt: TGCGCCAGCAGCCTCCTCAGGGGGACCCACCAAGAGACCCAGTACTTC
v_call: TRBV5-1; clone_size: many; d_call: TRBD2; j_call: TRBJ2-7; cdr3_aa: CASSLETSGTYEQYF; cdr3_nt: TGCGCCAGCAGCTTAGAGACTAGCGGTACCTACGAGCAGTACTTC
v_call: TRBV5-1; clone_size: few; d_call: TRBD2; j_call: TRBJ2-1; cdr3_aa: CASSLGLAGALKQFF; cdr3_nt: TGCGCCAGCAGCTTGGGTCTAGCGGGGGCCCTTAAGCAGTTCTTC